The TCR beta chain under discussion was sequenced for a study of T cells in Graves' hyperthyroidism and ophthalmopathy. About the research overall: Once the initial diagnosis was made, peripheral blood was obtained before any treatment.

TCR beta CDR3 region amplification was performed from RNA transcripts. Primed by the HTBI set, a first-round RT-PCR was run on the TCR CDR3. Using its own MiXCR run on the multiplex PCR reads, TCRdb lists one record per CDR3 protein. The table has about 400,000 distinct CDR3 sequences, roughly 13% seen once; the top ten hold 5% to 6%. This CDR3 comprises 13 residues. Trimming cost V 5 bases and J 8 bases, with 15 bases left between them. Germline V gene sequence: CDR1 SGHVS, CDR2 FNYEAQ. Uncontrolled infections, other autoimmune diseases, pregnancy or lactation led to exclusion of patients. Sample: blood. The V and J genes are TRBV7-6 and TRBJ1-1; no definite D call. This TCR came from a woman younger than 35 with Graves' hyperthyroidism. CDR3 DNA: TGTGCCAGCAGCCCGGCACCAAACCCAGAAGCTTTCTTT. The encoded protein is CASSPAPNPEAFF.